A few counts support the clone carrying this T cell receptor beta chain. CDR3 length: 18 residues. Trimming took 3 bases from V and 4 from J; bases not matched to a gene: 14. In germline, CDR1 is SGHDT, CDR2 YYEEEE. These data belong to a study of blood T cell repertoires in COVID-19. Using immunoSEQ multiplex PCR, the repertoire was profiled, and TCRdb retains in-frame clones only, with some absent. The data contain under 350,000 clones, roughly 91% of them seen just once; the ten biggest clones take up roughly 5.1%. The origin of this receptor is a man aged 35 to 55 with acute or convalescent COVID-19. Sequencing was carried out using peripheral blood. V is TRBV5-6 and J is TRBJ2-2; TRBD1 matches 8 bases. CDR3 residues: CASSSSTTGGVGTGELFF. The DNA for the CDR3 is TGTGCCAGCAGCTCTTCGACCACAGGGGGAGTAGGCACCGGGGAGCTGTTTTTT.